The clone carrying this TCR beta chain occurred a few times. Its target is unknown. Germline CDR1 and CDR2: LGHDT and YNNKEL (reference sequence). CDR3 length equals 17 residues. Trimming stripped 0 bases from V and 0 bases from J, with 9 bases between. TCRdb re-derived calls from the 5' RACE reads in MiXCR, one entry per CDR3 protein. Of some 460,000 distinct CDR3 sequences listed, approximately 15% are singletons. The sample comes from a study of identical twins. Study results and caveats: The study found weaker excess twin sharing in beta out-of-frame sequences.

These sequences were also reported in another study, on yellow fever vaccine responses in identical twins.

Sequencing input: CD4+ T cells sorted from blood. The TCR sequence derives from a woman in her late teens or twenties in good health. The V gene is TRBV3-1, the J gene TRBJ2-6; no definite D call. This CDR3 reads CASSQDPARSGANVLTF. Here the CDR3 DNA reads TGTGCCAGCAGCCAAGATCCAGCCCGCTCTGGGGCCAACGTCCTGACTTTC.